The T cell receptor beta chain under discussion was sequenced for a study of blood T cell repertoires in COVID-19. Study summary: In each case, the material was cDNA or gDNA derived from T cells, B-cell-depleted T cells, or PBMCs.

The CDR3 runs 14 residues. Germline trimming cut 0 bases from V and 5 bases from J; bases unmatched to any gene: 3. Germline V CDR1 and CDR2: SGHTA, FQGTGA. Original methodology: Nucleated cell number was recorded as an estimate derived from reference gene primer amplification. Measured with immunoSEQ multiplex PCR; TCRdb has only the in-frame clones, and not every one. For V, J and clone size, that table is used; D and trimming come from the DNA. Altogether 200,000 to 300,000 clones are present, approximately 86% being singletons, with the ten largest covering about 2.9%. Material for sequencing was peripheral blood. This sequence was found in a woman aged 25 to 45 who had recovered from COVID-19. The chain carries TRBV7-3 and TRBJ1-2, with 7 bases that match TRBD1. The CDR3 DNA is TGTGCCAGCAGCTTAACAGGGGGCAGATATGGCTACACCTTC. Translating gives CASSLTGGRYGYTF.